Reported below is one T cell receptor (beta chain). Its specificity is unknown. The sample belongs to a study of cytomegalovirus exposure and HLA in healthy donors. Overall study findings and caveats: Some V segments could not be told apart, so they were left out, TRBV6-2 and TRBV6-3 among them. Despite most TCR sequences being rare, some public TCRs occurred in many donors.

With 60 Vbeta and 13 Jbeta primers, the PCR was carried out. Produced via immunoSEQ multiplex PCR; TCRdb's table is partial and in-frame only. The profile shows about 180,000 clones, roughly three quarters of them singletons. The germline CDR1 and CDR2 sequences are SGHDN and FVKESK. This CDR3 has 13 residues. V is TRBV14 and J is TRBJ2-5, with 7 bases fitting TRBD1. The J call may be in error: the DNA end matches TRBJ2-7 better. The clonotype was recovered from a male donor in good health and CMV-seronegative. The sample comprised PBMCs. CDR3 region: CASSGDRFDEQYF. The CDR3 nucleotides read TGTGCCAGCAGCGGGGACAGATTTGACGAGCAGTACTTC.